A selection of T cell receptor beta chains follows, all from one sample in a study of T-cell memory formation after mild COVID-19. TCRdb reanalysed the 5' RACE reads using MiXCR and keeps one entry per CDR3 protein. The profile covers 300,000 or so distinct CDR3 sequences, with about 17% appearing a single time and roughly 23% taken by the ten largest. Sequencing input: PBMCs or a T cell subset sorted from them (not recorded which). The receptors here all came from a man between 18 and 35 years old who had mild COVID-19 (a few samples of this study predate the infection). Cell type and time point are not known. Each CDR3 is given with its conserved first and last residue. Only part of the rows carry a size: once, few, many, or a class if the clone is expanded.

clone size	V gene	J gene	CDR3 protein
few	TRBV4-2	TRBJ2-2	CASSQEGLAGGSGSGELFF
few	TRBV7-9	TRBJ2-2	CASSLALAAGELFF
-	TRBV5-6	TRBJ2-5	CASSLRGLYQETQYF
-	TRBV25-1	TRBJ2-7	CASSEGGQGSLEQYF
-	TRBV2	TRBJ1-2	CASSGQGADYGYTF
-	TRBV6-2/TRBV6-3	TRBJ2-5	CASSYQAKRLEETQYF
-	TRBV6-2/TRBV6-3	TRBJ1-4	CASRDPGGREKLFF
-	TRBV24-1	TRBJ2-1	CATSRSGNYNEQFF
-	TRBV10-3	TRBJ1-6	CAISENLASNSPLHF
few	TRBV28	TRBJ2-5	CASSFKGAWETQYF